One and the same sample provided the 23 T cell receptor beta chains below, sequenced in a study. From the 5' RACE reads, TCRdb called clonotypes with MiXCR, one entry per CDR3 protein. The sample lists about 12,000 distinct CDR3 sequences, 20% to 25% occurring once. Sequenced sample: naive CD4+ T cells sorted from blood. The subset is: naive CD4+ T cells, CD4+CD45RA+CD25-. These receptors came from a female donor with breast cancer.

The table lists this clonotype with many counts. The gene calls are TRBV6-5 and TRBJ1-1; possibly TRBD1 for D (6 bases). This CDR3 is 18 amino acids long. V was pared by 5 bases and J by 1 base, with 23 bases between. From germline, CDR1 is MNHEY and CDR2 SVGAGI. In DNA form, the CDR3 reads TGTGCCAGCAGTCCCTACGCGGGACCCGGGACACGGAACACTGAAGCTTTCTTT. Protein: CASSPYAGPGTRNTEAFF.

The sample holds a few counts of this clonotype. Given a much more abundant clone one base away, this may be a read error. This chain uses TRBV11-2 with TRBJ2-5; the D is unclear. Germline V lookup: CDR1 SGHAT, CDR2 FQNNGV. CDR3 length: 12 amino acids. The CDR3 DNA reads as TGTGCCAGCGGCTTCCCTTTTATGACCCAGTACTTC. This gives the protein CASGFPFMTQYF.

Details on this clonotype: A much larger clone is a single base away; this may be a read error. V gene TRBV7-3 combines with J gene TRBJ2-1; no clear D. The CDR3 covers 13 residues. V lost 4 bases to trimming and J lost 9 bases, with 13 bases between them. Germline-derived CDR1 and CDR2 are SGHTA and FQGTGA. The CDR3 is CASSSSRVGEQFF. The CDR3 DNA sequence: TGTGCCAGCAGCTCAAGTCGGGTAGGTGAGCAGTTCTTC. The variable domain in full, completed from reference TRBV7-3 and TRBJ2-1, reads GAGVSQTPSNKVTEKGKYVELRCDPISGHTALYWYRQSLGQGPEFLIYFQGTGAADDSGLPNDRFFAVRPEGSVSTLKIQRTERGDSAVYLCASSSSRVGEQFFGPGTRLTVL.

The rearrangement uses TRBV7-2 and TRBJ1-1, with 9 bases fitting TRBD1. Losses at the gene ends were 9 bases for V and 5 bases for J; bases not matched to a gene: 7. The CDR3 is made up of 13 amino acids. Germline CDR1 and CDR2: SGHTA and FQGNSA. The CDR3 DNA sequence: TGTGCCAGTAGAATACAGGGGGCGACTGAAGCTTTCTTT. Translating it yields CASRIQGATEAFF.

This clonotype qualifies as medium-sized. The J gene is TRBJ2-7, the V gene TRBV12-3 or TRBV12-4; no reliable D call. Trimming stripped 2 bases from V and 6 bases from J, with 11 bases between. The CDR3 runs 13 residues. This CDR3 is CASSLPGPSEQYF. In nucleotides, the CDR3 is TGTGCCAGCAGTTTACCTGGGCCTAGCGAGCAGTACTTC.

This clonotype came up a few times. This chain uses TRBV19 with TRBJ2-1, with D possibly TRBD2 on 6 matching bases. This CDR3 is built from 13 residues. Germline V gives CDR1 LNHDA, CDR2 SQIVND (reference sequence). V was cut by 7 bases and J by 3 bases, with 10 bases left in between. The CDR3 spells CASNGGFYNEQFF. CDR3 DNA: TGTGCCAGTAACGGGGGATTCTACAATGAGCAGTTCTTC.

This clonotype appeared many times. V is TRBV15 and J is TRBJ2-3; D might be TRBD2 (5 bases). V lost 5 bases, J lost 1 base, and 13 bases lay in between. Germline V gene data show CDR1 as LNHNV and CDR2 as YYDKDF (reference sequence). This CDR3 contains 15 residues. The CDR3 nucleotides read TGTGCCACCAGCCGTGGACTGGTACGCACAGATACGCAGTATTTT. It codes for CATSRGLVRTDTQYF.

The chain uses TRBV5-1 and TRBJ2-3; perhaps TRBD2 as D (6 bases). Germline assignment: CDR1 SGHRS and CDR2 YFSETQ. V was clipped by 4 bases and J by 2 bases, with 8 bases between them. This CDR3 spans 13 amino acids. This CDR3 is CASSTGDTDTQYF. Here the CDR3 DNA reads TGCGCCAGCAGCACGGGGGACACAGATACGCAGTATTTT. Variable domain in full (rest from reference TRBV5-1 and TRBJ2-3): KAGVTQTPRYLIKTRGQQVTLSCSPISGHRSVSWYQQTPGQGLQFLFEYFSETQRNKGNFPGRFSGRQFSNSRSEMNVSTLELGDSALYLCASSTGDTDTQYFGPGTRLTVL.

This clonotype rates as medium-sized. The CDR3 here is CSARDRLAGGSPNTGELFF. In DNA form, the CDR3 reads TGCAGTGCTAGAGATAGGCTAGCGGGAGGCTCACCTAACACCGGGGAGCTGTTTTTT. The V call is TRBV20-1, the J call TRBJ2-2, with 11 bases matching TRBD2. The germline V gene has CDR1 DFQATT and CDR2 SNEGSKA (reference sequence). The CDR3 is made up of 19 amino acids. V lost 0 bases to trimming and J lost 2 bases; unmatched junction nucleotides: 11.

The V and J genes are TRBV11-2 and TRBJ2-7; D ambiguous. The V end was cut by 5 bases, the J end by 0 bases, with 8 bases between. Germline V CDR1 and CDR2: SGHAT, FQNNGV. This CDR3 has 13 amino acids. CDR3 region: CASSPHSSYEQYF. The CDR3 DNA follows: TGTGCCAGCAGCCCCCACAGCTCCTACGAGCAGTACTTC. Complete variable domain (other parts from reference TRBV11-2 and TRBJ2-7): EAGVAQSPRYKIIEKRQSVAFWCNPISGHATLYWYQQILGQGPKLLIQFQNNGVVDDSQLPKDRFSAERLKGVDSTLKIQPAKLEDSAVYLCASSPHSSYEQYFGPGTRLTVT.

This clonotype was detected many times. This sequence joins TRBV20-1 and TRBJ1-5; no clear D. From germline, CDR1 is DFQATT and CDR2 SNEGSKA (reference sequence). The V gene lost 3 bases and the J gene lost 0 bases, with 9 bases spanning the gap. CDR3 length equals 14 residues. CDR3 in DNA: TGCAGTGCTAGTCAAGGGATTAGCAATCAGCCCCAGCATTTT. Amino acids: CSASQGISNQPQHF.

Turning to this clonotype: Compared with germline, one end of the junction differs, possibly owing to a read error. The V and J genes are TRBV5-1 and TRBJ1-1; D unclear. This CDR3 is built from 14 residues. CDR1 SGHRS and CDR2 YFSETQ come from the germline V gene. CDR3 region: CASSLDGVSTEAFF. DNA for the CDR3: TGCGCCAGCAGCTTGGACGGGGTGAGCACTGAGGCTTTCTTT. The full variable domain, its missing parts supplied by reference TRBV5-1 and TRBJ1-1, is KAGVTQTPRYLIKTRGQQVTLSCSPISGHRSVSWYQQTPGQGLQFLFEYFSETQRNKGNFPGRFSGRQFSNSRSEMNVSTLELGDSALYLCASSLDGVSTEAFFGQGTRLTVV.

On this clonotype itself: Sequence at one end of the junction differs from germline and may be a read error. The chain links TRBV7-2 to TRBJ1-1; 7 bases are shared with TRBD1. Germline-derived CDR1 and CDR2 are SGHTA and FQGNSA. CDR3 size: 15 residues. The CDR3 spells CASSLGGSGNTGAFF. The CDR3 DNA reads TGTGCCAGCAGTTTAGGGGGCTCGGGGAACACTGGAGCTTTCTTT.

This clonotype has a count of ten or more. The chain employs TRBV2 and TRBJ1-1; 8 bases are a match to TRBD1. Germline lookup yields CDR1 SNHLY and CDR2 FYNNEI. Unmatched junction bases numbered 8, after V lost 6 bases and J lost 2 bases. This CDR3 contains 15 residues. The CDR3 bases are TGTGCCAGCAGGATCGAGACAGGGGTAAACACTGAAGCTTTCTTT. Protein product: CASRIETGVNTEAFF.

Points on this clonotype: In this CDR3 the conserved last residue, phenylalanine or tryptophan, is missing, so a read error is likely. Because the CDR3's place on the DNA is in doubt, the DNA is left out and the CDR3 is given as listed by TCRdb. The CDR3 region is CASRGRGTNTEACV. The chain combines TRBV5-1 with TRBJ1-1; the D call of TRBD1 is as the table states it, not checked on the DNA. The CDR3 has 14 residues if both end residues are counted. CDR1 and CDR2 from the germline V gene are SGHRS and YFSETQ.

This clonotype has more than one count but fewer than ten. This may arise from a read error, as a much more abundant clone is one base away. J is TRBJ1-6 and V is TRBV6-5; the D is unclear. Looked up from germline, CDR1 is MNHEY and CDR2 is SVGAGI. The CDR3 totals 12 residues. The CDR3 nucleotides are TGTGCCAACAGTTACGACCGTTCACCCCTCCACTTT. Its translation: CANSYDRSPLHF.

This clonotype was recorded at least ten times. The genes are TRBV5-1 and TRBJ2-7; D is uncertain. This CDR3 spans 16 amino acids. CDR1 and CDR2 (germline): SGHRS, YFSETQ. The V end lost 0 bases, the J end lost 5 bases, and 18 bases lay between the germline ends. The CDR3 DNA follows: TGCGCCAGCAGCTTGGGGGCCACCGGCGACTTGGACGAGCAGTACTTC. It translates to CASSLGATGDLDEQYF.

This chain uses TRBV7-3 with TRBJ2-1; D assignment may be TRBD1 or TRBD2 (5 bases each). V lost 0 bases to trimming and J lost 15 bases, with 15 bases between them. In germline, CDR1 is SGHTA, CDR2 FQGTGA. The CDR3 consists of 13 residues. CDR3 nucleotide sequence: TGTGCCAGCAGCTTAACGCGGCAGGGACCCGGGTTCTTC. It yields the protein CASSLTRQGPGFF. Complete variable domain (other parts from reference TRBV7-3 and TRBJ2-1): GAGVSQTPSNKVTEKGKYVELRCDPISGHTALYWYRQSLGQGPEFLIYFQGTGAADDSGLPNDRFFAVRPEGSVSTLKIQRTERGDSAVYLCASSLTRQGPGFFGPGTRLTVL.

Regarding this clonotype: A much larger clone lies a single base off, so this may be a read error. Here the CDR3 omits its conserved ending phenylalanine or tryptophan, so a read error is the likely source. The J gene is TRBJ2-3, the V gene TRBV5-1; 12 bases are shared with TRBD2. This CDR3 has 18 residues. V was pared by 3 bases and J by 3 bases, with 11 bases of the junction left unmatched. Germline CDR1 is SGHRS and CDR2 is YFSETQ. CDR3 residues: CASSSGTSGPGGTDTQYC. In nucleotides, the CDR3 is TGCGCCAGCAGCTCCGGGACTAGCGGGCCTGGGGGGACAGATACGCAGTATTGT.

A note on this clonotype: It is likely a read error, because the conserved phenylalanine at the end of the CDR3 is missing. This chain uses TRBV3-1 with TRBJ2-1, with TRBD2 matching over 13 bases. The V gene's germline CDR1 is LGHDT and CDR2 YNNKEL (reference sequence). The CDR3 runs 16 residues. Losses at the gene ends were 1 base for V and 9 bases for J; bases not matched to a gene: 6. The CDR3 sequence is CASSQGTSGGWAEQFL. The CDR3, as DNA: TGTGCCAGCAGCCAAGGGACTAGCGGGGGATGGGCTGAGCAGTTCCTC.

This clonotype was recorded at least ten times. V gene TRBV30 combines with J gene TRBJ2-1; tentative D call: TRBD2 (5 bases). Trimming removed 4 bases at V and 5 bases at J, with 21 bases between. The germline V gene has CDR1 GTSNPN and CDR2 SVGIG (reference sequence). The CDR3 is made up of 16 amino acids. The chain's CDR3 is CAWIASVSSRHNEQFF. CDR3 in DNA: TGTGCCTGGATCGCCTCGGTGTCTAGCCGACACAATGAGCAGTTCTTC.

In its sample, this clonotype is medium-sized (0.01 to 0.1%). The chain recombines TRBV5-1 with TRBJ2-1; D remains ambiguous. Germline values: CDR1 SGHRS, CDR2 YFSETQ. The CDR3 extends over 15 amino acids. V lost 0 bases and J 0 bases, leaving 7 bases between the germline ends. CDR3 residues: CASSLVRFSYNEQFF. Written as DNA, the CDR3 is TGCGCCAGCAGCTTGGTACGTTTCTCCTACAATGAGCAGTTCTTC.

V usage is TRBV24-1 and J usage is TRBJ1-5; D ambiguous. Germline CDR1 is KGHDR and CDR2 is SFDVKD. This CDR3 comprises 14 residues. Trimming cost V 2 bases and J 4 bases, with 8 bases left between them. CDR3 protein: CATSDSTVNQPQHF. Written as DNA, the CDR3 is TGTGCCACCAGTGATTCTACAGTAAATCAGCCCCAGCATTTT.